This note documents a single T cell receptor (beta chain) sequence. Measured with immunoSEQ multiplex PCR; TCRdb has only the in-frame clones, and not every one. There are around 94,000 clones in the sample; about 88% occur only once, and roughly 1.2% lies in the top ten. This record belongs to a study of control samples from healthy donors and cancer patients. CDR1 is SGHAT, CDR2 FQNNGV, per germline. This CDR3 region has 14 residues. V was pared by 1 base and J by 5 bases, with 11 bases between. The J gene is TRBJ1-1, the V gene TRBV11-2, with a possible D match to TRBD1 (6 bases). The source of this sequence is a woman between 45 and 65 years old in good health. Sequencing input: blood. The DNA of the CDR3 is TGTGCCAGCAGCTTAGTACAGGGTGAGACTGAAGCTTTCTTT. Encoded protein: CASSLVQGETEAFF.